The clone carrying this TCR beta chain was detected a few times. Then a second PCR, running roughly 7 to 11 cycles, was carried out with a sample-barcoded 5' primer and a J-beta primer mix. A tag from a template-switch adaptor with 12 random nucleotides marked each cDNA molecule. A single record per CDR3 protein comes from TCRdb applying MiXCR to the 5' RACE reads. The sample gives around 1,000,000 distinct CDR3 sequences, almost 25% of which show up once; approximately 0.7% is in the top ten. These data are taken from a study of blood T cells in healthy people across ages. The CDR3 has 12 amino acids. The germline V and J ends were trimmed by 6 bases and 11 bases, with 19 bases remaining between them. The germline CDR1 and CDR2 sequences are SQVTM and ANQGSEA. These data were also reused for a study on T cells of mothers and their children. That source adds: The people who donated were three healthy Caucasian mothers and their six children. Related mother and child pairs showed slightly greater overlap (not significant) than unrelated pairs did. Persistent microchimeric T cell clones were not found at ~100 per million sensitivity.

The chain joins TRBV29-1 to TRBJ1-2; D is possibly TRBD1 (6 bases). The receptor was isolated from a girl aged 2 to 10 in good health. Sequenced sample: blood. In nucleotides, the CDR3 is TGCAGCGTCATAACAGAAACAGGGTTTTACACCTTC. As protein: CSVITETGFYTF.